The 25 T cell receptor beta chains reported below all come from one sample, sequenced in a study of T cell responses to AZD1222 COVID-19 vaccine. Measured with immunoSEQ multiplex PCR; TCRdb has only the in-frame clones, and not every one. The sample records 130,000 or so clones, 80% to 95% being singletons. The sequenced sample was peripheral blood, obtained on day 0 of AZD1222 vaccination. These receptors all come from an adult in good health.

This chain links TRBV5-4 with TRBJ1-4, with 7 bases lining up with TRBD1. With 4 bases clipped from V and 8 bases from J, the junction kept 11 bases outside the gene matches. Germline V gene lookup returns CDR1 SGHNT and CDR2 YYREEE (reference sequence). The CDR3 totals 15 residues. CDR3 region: CASSTDRALGEKLFF. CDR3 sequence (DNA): TGTGCCAGCAGCACCGACAGGGCCCTAGGGGAAAAACTGTTTTTT. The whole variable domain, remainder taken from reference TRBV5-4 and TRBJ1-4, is ETGVTQSPTHLIKTRGQQVTLRCSSQSGHNTVSWYQQALGQGPQFIFQYYREEENGRGNFPPRFSGLQFPNYSSELNVNALELDDSALYLCASSTDRALGEKLFFGSGTQLSVL.

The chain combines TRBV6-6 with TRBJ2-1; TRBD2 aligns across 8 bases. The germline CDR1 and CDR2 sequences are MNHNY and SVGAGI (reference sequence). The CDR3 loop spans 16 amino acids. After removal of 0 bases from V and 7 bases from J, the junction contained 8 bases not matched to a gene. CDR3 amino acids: CASSYSRSAGDNEQFF. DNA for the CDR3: TGTGCCAGCAGTTACTCGCGTTCAGCGGGAGATAATGAGCAGTTCTTC.

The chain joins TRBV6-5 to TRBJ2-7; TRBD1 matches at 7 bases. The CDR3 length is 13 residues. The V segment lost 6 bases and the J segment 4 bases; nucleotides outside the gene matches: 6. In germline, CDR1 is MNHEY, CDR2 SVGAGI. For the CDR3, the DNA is TGTGCCAGCAGCCCAGGGACAGCATACGAGCAGTACTTC. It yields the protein CASSPGTAYEQYF.

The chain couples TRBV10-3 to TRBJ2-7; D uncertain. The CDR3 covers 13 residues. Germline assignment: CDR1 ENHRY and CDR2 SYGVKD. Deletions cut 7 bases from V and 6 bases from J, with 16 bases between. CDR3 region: CAITDTLGSEQYF. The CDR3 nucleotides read TGTGCCATCACAGACACCCTCGGCTCCGAGCAGTACTTC.

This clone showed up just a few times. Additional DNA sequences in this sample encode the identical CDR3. The CDR3 DNA reads TGTGCCAGCAGTGAACAGGGGAACACTGAAGCTTTCTTT. It is translated as CASSEQGNTEAFF. The chain recombines TRBV2 with TRBJ1-1; a possible D gene is TRBD1 (5 bases). V was clipped by 2 bases and J by 1 base, with 5 bases between them. In germline, CDR1 is SNHLY, CDR2 FYNNEI. CDR3 size: 13 residues.

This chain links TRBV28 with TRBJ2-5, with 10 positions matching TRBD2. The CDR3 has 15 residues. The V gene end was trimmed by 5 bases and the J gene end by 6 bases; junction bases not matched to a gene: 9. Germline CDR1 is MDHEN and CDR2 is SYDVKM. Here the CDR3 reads CASSDQREGSKTQYF. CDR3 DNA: TGTGCCAGCAGTGACCAGCGGGAGGGATCAAAGACCCAGTACTTC.

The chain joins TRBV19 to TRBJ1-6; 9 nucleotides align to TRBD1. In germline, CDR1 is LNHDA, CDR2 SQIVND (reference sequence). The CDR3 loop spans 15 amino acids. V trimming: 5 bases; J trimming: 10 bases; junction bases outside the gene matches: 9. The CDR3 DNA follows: TGTGCCAGTAGTCCACCGGGACAGGGAGTCTCACCCCTCCACTTT. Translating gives CASSPPGQGVSPLHF.

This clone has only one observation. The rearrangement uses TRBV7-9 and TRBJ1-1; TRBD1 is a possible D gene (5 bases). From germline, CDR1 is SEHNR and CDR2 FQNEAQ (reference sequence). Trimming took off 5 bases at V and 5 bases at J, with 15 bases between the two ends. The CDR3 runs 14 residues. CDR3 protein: CASSPDSRLTEAFF. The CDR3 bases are TGTGCCAGCAGCCCCGACAGCCGCTTAACTGAAGCTTTCTTT.

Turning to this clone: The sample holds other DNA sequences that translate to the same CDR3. CDR3: CASSEDRTDTQYF. The CDR3 DNA sequence: TGTGCCAGCAGTGAGGACCGCACAGATACGCAGTATTTT. This sequence joins TRBV6-1 and TRBJ2-3; D is unresolved. Germline lookup yields CDR1 MNHNS and CDR2 SASEGT. V was trimmed by 3 bases and J by 1 base, leaving 5 bases between them. The CDR3 runs to 13 residues.

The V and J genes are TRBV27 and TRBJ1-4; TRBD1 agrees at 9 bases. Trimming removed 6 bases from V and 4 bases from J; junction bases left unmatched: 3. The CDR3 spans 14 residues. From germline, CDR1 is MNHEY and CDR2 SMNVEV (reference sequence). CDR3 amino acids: CASRTTGGNEKLFF. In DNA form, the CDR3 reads TGTGCCAGCAGGACGACAGGGGGTAATGAAAAACTGTTTTTT. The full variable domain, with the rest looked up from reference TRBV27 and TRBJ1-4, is EAQVTQNPRYLITVTGKKLTVTCSQNMNHEYMSWYRQDPGLGLRQIYYSMNVEVTDKGDVPEGYKVSRKEKRNFPLILESPSPNQTSLYFCASRTTGGNEKLFFGSGTQLSVL.

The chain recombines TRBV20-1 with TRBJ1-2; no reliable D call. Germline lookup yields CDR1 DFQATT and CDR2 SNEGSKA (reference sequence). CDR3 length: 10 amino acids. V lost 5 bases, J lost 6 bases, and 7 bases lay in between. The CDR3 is CSAGMNGYTF. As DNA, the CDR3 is TGCAGTGCTGGGATGAATGGCTACACCTTC.

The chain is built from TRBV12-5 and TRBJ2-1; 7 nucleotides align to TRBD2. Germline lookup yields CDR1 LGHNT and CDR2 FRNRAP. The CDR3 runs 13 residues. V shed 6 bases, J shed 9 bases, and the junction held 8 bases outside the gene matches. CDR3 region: CASGTSPGGEQFF. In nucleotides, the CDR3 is TGTGCTAGTGGGACGTCTCCGGGGGGTGAGCAGTTCTTC. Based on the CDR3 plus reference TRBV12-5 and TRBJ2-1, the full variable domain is DARVTQTPRHKVTEMGQEVTMRCQPILGHNTVFWYRQTMMQGLELLAYFRNRAPLDDSGMPKDRFSAEMPDATLATLKIQPSEPRDSAVYFCASGTSPGGEQFFGPGTRLTVL.

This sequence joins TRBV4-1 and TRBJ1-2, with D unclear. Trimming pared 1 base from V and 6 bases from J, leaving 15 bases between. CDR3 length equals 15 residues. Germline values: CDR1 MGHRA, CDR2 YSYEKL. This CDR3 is CASSQGLLNPNGYTF. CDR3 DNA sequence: TGCGCCAGCAGCCAAGGGCTGCTGAACCCCAATGGCTACACCTTC.

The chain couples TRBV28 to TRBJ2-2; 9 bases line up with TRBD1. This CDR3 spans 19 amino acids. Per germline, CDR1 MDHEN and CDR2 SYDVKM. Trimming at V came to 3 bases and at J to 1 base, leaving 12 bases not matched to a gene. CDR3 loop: CASSLDRGFQDWNTGELFF. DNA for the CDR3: TGTGCCAGCAGTTTGGACAGGGGCTTCCAGGACTGGAACACCGGGGAGCTGTTTTTT.

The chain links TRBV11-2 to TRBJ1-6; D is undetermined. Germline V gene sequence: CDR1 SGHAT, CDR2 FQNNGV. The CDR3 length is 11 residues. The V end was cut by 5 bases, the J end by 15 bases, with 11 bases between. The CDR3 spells CASSPGRVLHF. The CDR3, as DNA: TGTGCCAGCAGCCCAGGTCGGGTCCTCCACTTT.

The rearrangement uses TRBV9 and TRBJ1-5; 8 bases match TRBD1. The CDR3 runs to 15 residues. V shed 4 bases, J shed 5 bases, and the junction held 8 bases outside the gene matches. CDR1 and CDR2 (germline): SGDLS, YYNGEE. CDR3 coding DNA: TGTGCCAGCAGCCGCACCACAGGGGGAGATCAGCCCCAGCATTTT. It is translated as CASSRTTGGDQPQHF.

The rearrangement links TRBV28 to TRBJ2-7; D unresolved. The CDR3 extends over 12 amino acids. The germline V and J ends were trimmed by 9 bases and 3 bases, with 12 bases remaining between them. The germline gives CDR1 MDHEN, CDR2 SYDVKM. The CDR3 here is CASRIGNYEQYF. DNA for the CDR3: TGTGCCAGTCGGATCGGAAACTACGAGCAGTACTTC.

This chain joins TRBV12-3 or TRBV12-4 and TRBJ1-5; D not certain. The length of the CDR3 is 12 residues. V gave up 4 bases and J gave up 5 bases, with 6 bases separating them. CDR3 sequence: CASSSYDQPQHF. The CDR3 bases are TGTGCCAGCAGTTCTTATGATCAGCCCCAGCATTTT.

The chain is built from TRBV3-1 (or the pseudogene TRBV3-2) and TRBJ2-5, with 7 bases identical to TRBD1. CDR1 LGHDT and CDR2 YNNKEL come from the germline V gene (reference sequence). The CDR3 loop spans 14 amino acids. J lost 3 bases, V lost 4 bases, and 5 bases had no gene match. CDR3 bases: TGTGCCAGCAGCCGCGAAGGGGGCAAAGAGACCCAGTACTTC. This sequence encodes CASSREGGKETQYF.

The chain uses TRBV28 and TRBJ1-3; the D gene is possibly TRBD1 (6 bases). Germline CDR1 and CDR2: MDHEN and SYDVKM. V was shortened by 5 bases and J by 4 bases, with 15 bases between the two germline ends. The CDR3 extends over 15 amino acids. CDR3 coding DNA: TGTGCCAGCAGTCCCCGGCGGGGGACAGGAAACACCATATATTTT. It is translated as CASSPRRGTGNTIYF.

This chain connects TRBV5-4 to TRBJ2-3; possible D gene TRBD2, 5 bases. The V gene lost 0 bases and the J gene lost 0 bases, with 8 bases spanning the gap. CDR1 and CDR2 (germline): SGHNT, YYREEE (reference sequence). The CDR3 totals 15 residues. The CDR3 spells CASSLETGSTDTQYF. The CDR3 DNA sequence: TGTGCCAGCAGCTTGGAGACGGGAAGCACAGATACGCAGTATTTT.

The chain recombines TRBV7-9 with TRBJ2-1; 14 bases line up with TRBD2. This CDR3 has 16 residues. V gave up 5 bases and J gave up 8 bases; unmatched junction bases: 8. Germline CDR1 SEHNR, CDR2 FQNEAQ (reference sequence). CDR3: CASSTRGLAGVDEQFF. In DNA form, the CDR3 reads TGTGCCAGCAGCACAAGGGGACTAGCGGGAGTCGATGAGCAGTTCTTC. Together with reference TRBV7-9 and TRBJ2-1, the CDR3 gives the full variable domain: DTGVSQNPRHKITKRGQNVTFRCDPISEHNRLYWYRQTLGQGPEFLTYFQNEAQLEKSRLLSDRFSAERPKGSFSTLEIQRTEQGDSAMYLCASSTRGLAGVDEQFFGPGTRLTVL.

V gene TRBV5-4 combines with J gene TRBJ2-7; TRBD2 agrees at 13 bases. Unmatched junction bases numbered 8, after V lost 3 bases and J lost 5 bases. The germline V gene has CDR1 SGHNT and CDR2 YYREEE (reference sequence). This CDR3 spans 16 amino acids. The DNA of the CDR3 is TGTGCCAGCAGCTCCGGACTAGCGGGAGTTATGGACGAGCAGTACTTC. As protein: CASSSGLAGVMDEQYF.

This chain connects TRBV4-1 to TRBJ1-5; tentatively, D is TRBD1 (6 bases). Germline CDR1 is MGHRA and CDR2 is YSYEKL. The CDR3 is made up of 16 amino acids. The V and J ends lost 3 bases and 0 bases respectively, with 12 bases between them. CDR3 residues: CASSQIQGFSNQPQHF. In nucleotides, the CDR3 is TGCGCCAGCAGCCAGATACAGGGATTTAGCAATCAGCCCCAGCATTTT.

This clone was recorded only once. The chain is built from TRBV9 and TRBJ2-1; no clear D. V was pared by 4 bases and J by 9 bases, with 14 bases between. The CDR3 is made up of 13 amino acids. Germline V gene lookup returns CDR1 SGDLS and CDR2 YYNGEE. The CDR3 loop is CASSFSGESEQFF. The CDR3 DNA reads TGTGCCAGCAGCTTTAGTGGGGAAAGTGAGCAGTTCTTC. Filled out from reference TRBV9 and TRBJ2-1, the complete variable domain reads DSGVTQTPKHLITATGQRVTLRCSPRSGDLSVYWYQQSLDQGLQFLIQYYNGEERAKGNILERFSAQQFPDLHSELNLSSLELGDSALYFCASSFSGESEQFFGPGTRLTVL.